One and the same sample provided the 9 T cell receptor beta chains below, sequenced in a study of CD8 T cells in ankylosing spondylitis. Study-wide points: Blood of patients with ankylosing spondylitis appeared to be characterized by a TCR beta motif of about eight highly homologous variants.

No antigen is known for these receptors. TCRdb reprocessed the 5' RACE reads with MiXCR, giving one entry per CDR3 protein. Of some 400,000 distinct CDR3 sequences in the sample, under 25% are singletons; the top ten hold around 17%. Sample: blood, either unsorted or a sorted T cell fraction (not recorded which). All receptors derive from a male donor with ankylosing spondylitis.

In its sample, this clonotype was seen a few times. The chain carries TRBV14 and TRBJ2-7; D gene unclear. Trimming cost V 1 base and J 6 bases, with 7 bases left between them. The germline CDR1 and CDR2 sequences are SGHDN and FVKESK. The CDR3 length is 12 residues. Here the CDR3 reads CASSQVQREQYF. In nucleotides, the CDR3 is TGTGCCAGCAGCCAAGTCCAGCGCGAGCAGTACTTC.

This clonotype appeared a few times. This chain connects TRBV20-1 to TRBJ1-6; 9 bases line up with TRBD1. CDR3 size: 16 residues. CDR1 and CDR2 (germline): DFQATT, SNEGSKA (reference sequence). V dropped 3 bases and J dropped 8; count of bases not matched to a gene: 11. This CDR3 reads CSARGQGPRNYSPLHF. As DNA, the CDR3 is TGCAGTGCTAGGGGACAGGGCCCACGGAATTATTCACCCCTCCACTTT.

This clonotype was counted a single time. The junction departs from the called germline gene at one end, perhaps through a read error. The CDR3 protein is CASSQDPRAPGQGLRF. CDR3 DNA sequence: TGTGCCAGCAGCCAAGATCCGAGAGCCCCGGGACAGGGGTTACGTTTT. The V call is TRBV3-1, the J call TRBJ1-5; 10 nucleotides agree with TRBD1. The V gene's germline CDR1 is LGHDT and CDR2 YNNKEL (reference sequence). The CDR3 totals 16 residues. Complete variable domain (other parts from reference TRBV3-1 and TRBJ1-5): DTAVSQTPKYLVTQMGNDKSIKCEQNLGHDTMYWYKQDSKKFLKIMFSYNNKELIINETVPNRFSPKSPDKAHLNLHINSLELGDSAVYFCASSQDPRAPGQGLRFGDGTRLSIL.

The sample holds many counts of this clonotype. The gene calls are TRBV5-1 and TRBJ2-3; 7 nucleotides line up with TRBD2. After removal of 0 bases from V and 6 bases from J, the junction contained 7 bases not matched to a gene. The germline gives CDR1 SGHRS, CDR2 YFSETQ. The CDR3 is 15 residues long. For the CDR3, the DNA is TGCGCCAGCAGCTTGGAGGGAGGGAGGAGCGATACGCAGTATTTT. This codes for CASSLEGGRSDTQYF. Full variable domain (outside the CDR3, taken from reference TRBV5-1 and TRBJ2-3): KAGVTQTPRYLIKTRGQQVTLSCSPISGHRSVSWYQQTPGQGLQFLFEYFSETQRNKGNFPGRFSGRQFSNSRSEMNVSTLELGDSALYLCASSLEGGRSDTQYFGPGTRLTVL.

This clonotype was seen a few times. This sequence joins TRBV7-2 and TRBJ2-2, with D possibly TRBD1 on 5 matching bases. CDR1 and CDR2 (germline): SGHTA, FQGNSA. The V end was cut by 7 bases, the J end by 3 bases, with 12 bases between. CDR3 size: 14 residues. CDR3 sequence (DNA): TGTGCCAGCACCCAGACAGCTTACACCGGGGAGCTGTTTTTT. Translation: CASTQTAYTGELFF.

This clonotype showed up just once. The chain is built from TRBV11-3 and TRBJ2-1; TRBD2 is a possible D gene (6 bases). V was clipped by 5 bases and J by 6 bases, with 20 bases between them. The CDR3 has 16 amino acids. Germline V CDR1 and CDR2: SGHNT, YENEEA. CDR3 DNA sequence: TGTGCCAGCAGCCCCGGTTTGGCGGGATTGGCCAATGAGCAGTTCTTC. Its protein product is CASSPGLAGLANEQFF.

This chain uses TRBV19 with TRBJ2-7; the match to TRBD1 covers 7 bases. Trimming cost V 5 bases and J 7 bases; bases outside gene matches: 11. CDR3 size: 14 residues. Per the germline V gene, CDR1 is LNHDA and CDR2 is SQIVND (reference sequence). CDR3 in amino acids: CASSPGQSYAEQYF. The CDR3, as DNA: TGTGCCAGTAGTCCGGGACAGAGTTACGCGGAGCAGTACTTC.

The rearrangement joins TRBV18 to TRBJ2-3, with D hard to call. This CDR3 has 16 amino acids. Looked up from germline, CDR1 is KGHSH and CDR2 is LQKENI. Trimming took 1 base from V and 0 from J, leaving 11 bases between them. The CDR3 region has the DNA TGTGCCAGCTCACCACAAAGAAGGCGGAGCACAGATACGCAGTATTTT. Its translation is CASSPQRRRSTDTQYF.

V usage is TRBV9 and J usage is TRBJ1-1; D might be TRBD1 (6 bases). Trimming left V 4 bases short and J 3 bases short, with 22 bases between. There are 17 residues in the CDR3. From germline, CDR1 is SGDLS and CDR2 YYNGEE. The chain's CDR3 is CASSPLGGAGRYTEAFF. CDR3 in DNA: TGTGCCAGCAGCCCCTTGGGGGGGGCGGGGAGGTACACTGAAGCTTTCTTT.